The TCR beta chain under discussion was sequenced for a study of CD8 T cells in Susac syndrome. General observations from the study: It was acknowledged by the study that relatively few individuals were included in its TCR sequencing and HLA analysis.

FACS was used to enrich TEMRA cells, whereas the CD8+ and CD4+ T cells were obtained by negative isolation. Random hexamers served to reverse transcribe about 0.45 to 1 ug RNA. The method of amplification for TCR beta CDR3 was immunoSEQ multiplex PCR, covering 54 Vbeta and 13 Jbeta. MiXCR was run by TCRdb on the immunoSEQ multiplex PCR reads, yielding one entry per CDR3 protein. The sample lists under 200,000 distinct CDR3 sequences; 85% to 95% were seen once. The junction had 4 bases not matched to a gene; V was cut back by 5 bases and J by 3 bases. The germline CDR1 and CDR2 sequences are DFQATT and SNEGSKA (reference sequence). CDR3 length equals 13 residues. Concerning this clonotype itself: Its antigen is not identified.

The chain couples TRBV20-1 to TRBJ1-5, with 7 nucleotides matching TRBD1. The TCR was taken from a human donor in good health. Sequenced input: CD4+ T cells from PBMCs. Here the CDR3 reads CSARTGHNQPQHF. CDR3 nucleotide sequence: TGCAGTGCTCGGACAGGCCACAATCAGCCCCAGCATTTT.